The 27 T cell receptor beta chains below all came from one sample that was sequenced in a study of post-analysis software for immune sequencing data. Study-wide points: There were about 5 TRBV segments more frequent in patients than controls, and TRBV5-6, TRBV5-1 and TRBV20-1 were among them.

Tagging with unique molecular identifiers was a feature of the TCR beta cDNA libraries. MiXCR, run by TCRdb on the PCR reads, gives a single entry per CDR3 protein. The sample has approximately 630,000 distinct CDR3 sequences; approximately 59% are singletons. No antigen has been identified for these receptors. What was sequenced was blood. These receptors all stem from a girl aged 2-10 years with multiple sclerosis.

CDR3 region: CASREVVAGELFF. CDR3 coding DNA: TGCGCCAGCAGGGAAGTGGTTGCCGGGGAGCTGTTTTTT. The J gene is TRBJ2-2, the V gene TRBV5-1; D not certain. Deletions cut 5 bases from V and 6 bases from J, with 11 bases between. The CDR3 runs to 13 residues. Germline V lookup: CDR1 SGHRS, CDR2 YFSETQ. Complete variable domain (other parts from reference TRBV5-1 and TRBJ2-2): KAGVTQTPRYLIKTRGQQVTLSCSPISGHRSVSWYQQTPGQGLQFLFEYFSETQRNKGNFPGRFSGRQFSNSRSEMNVSTLELGDSALYLCASREVVAGELFFGEGSRLTVL.

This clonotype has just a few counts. The CDR3, as DNA: TGTGCCAGACTTGGACTAGCGGCCGGGGGAGAGCAGTTCTTC. This encodes CARLGLAAGGEQFF. This chain links TRBV21-1 with TRBJ2-1; TRBD2 was called by the table and not checked on the DNA. TRBV21-1 is a known pseudogene. The CDR3 sequence is 14 residues long.

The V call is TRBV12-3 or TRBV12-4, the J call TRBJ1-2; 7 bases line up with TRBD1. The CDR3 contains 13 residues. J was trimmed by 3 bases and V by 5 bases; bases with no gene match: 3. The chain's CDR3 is CASSATGHYGYTF. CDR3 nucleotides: TGTGCCAGCAGTGCGACAGGGCACTATGGCTACACCTTC.

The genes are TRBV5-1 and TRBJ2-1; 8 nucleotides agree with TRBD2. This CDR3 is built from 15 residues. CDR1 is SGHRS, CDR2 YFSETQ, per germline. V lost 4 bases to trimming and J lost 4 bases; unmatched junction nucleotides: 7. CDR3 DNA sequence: TGCGCCAGCAGCGCCACTAGCGGCTGGTACAATGAGCAGTTCTTC. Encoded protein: CASSATSGWYNEQFF.

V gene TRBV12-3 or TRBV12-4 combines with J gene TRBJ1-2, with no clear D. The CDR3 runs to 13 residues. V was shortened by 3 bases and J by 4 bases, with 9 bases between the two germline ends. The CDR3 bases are TGTGCCAGCAGTTTTGGCCTGATCTATGGCTACACCTTC. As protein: CASSFGLIYGYTF.

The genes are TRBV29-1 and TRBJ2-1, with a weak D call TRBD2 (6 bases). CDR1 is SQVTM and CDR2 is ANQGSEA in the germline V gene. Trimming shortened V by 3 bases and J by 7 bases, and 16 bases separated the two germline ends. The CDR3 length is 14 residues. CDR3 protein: CSVDFGRAGNEQFF. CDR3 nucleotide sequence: TGCAGCGTTGATTTCGGGAGAGCCGGAAATGAGCAGTTCTTC.

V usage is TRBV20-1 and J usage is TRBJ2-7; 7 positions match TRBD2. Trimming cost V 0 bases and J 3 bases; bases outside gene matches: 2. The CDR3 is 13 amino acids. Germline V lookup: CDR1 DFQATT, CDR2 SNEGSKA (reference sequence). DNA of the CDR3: TGCAGTGCTAGAGAGGCGGGGGACTACGAGCAGTACTTC. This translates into CSAREAGDYEQYF.

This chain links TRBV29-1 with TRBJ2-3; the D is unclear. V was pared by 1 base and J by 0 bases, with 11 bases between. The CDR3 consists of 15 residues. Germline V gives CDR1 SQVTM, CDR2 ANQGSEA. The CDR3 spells CSVEGSENSTDTQYF. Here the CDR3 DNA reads TGCAGCGTTGAAGGAAGTGAGAATAGCACAGATACGCAGTATTTT.

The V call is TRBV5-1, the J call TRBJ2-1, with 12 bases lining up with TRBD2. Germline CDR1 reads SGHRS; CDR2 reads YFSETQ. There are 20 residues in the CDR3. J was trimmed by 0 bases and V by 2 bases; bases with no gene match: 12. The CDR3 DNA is TGCGCCAGCAGCTTCAGGCCACTAGCGGGAGGCCACGGCTCCTACAATGAGCAGTTCTTC. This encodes CASSFRPLAGGHGSYNEQFF.

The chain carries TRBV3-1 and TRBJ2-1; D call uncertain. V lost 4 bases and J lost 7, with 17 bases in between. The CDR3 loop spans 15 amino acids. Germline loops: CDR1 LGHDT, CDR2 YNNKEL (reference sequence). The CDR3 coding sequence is TGTGCCAGCAGCCCGCCACCCGGCACCGGGAATGAGCAGTTCTTC. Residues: CASSPPPGTGNEQFF.

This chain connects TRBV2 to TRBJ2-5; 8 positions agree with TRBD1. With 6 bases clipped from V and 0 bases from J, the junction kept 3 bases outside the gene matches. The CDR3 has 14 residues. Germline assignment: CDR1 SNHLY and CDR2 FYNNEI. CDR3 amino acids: CASRGQVYQETQYF. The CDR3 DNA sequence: TGTGCCAGCAGGGGACAGGTGTACCAAGAGACCCAGTACTTC.

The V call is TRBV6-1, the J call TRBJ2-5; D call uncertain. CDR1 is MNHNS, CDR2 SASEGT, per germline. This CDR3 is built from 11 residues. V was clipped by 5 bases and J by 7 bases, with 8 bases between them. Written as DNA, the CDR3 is TGTGCCAGCAGTATTTTAGCGACCCAGTACTTC. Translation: CASSILATQYF.

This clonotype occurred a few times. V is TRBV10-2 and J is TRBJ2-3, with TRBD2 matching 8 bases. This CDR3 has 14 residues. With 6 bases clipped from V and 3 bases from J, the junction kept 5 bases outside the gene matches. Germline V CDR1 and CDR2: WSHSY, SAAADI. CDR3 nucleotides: TGCGCCAGCAGGCCAGGACTAGCAACAGATACGCAGTATTTT. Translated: CASRPGLATDTQYF.

The CDR3 is CASSPSTGIRPQHF. CDR3 bases: TGTGCCAGCAGTCCATCGACAGGGATTCGGCCCCAGCATTTT. The chain uses TRBV28 and TRBJ1-5, with 7 bases lining up with TRBD1. Trimming cost V 5 bases and J 9 bases; bases outside gene matches: 10. Germline CDR1 and CDR2: MDHEN and SYDVKM. This CDR3 spans 14 amino acids.

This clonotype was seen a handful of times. The CDR3 nucleotides are TGCAGTGCTAGCGATCCACTAGATTCCGGGACTATCGCTGGTGAGCAGTTCTTC. Translated, it gives CSASDPLDSGTIAGEQFF. The chain carries TRBV20-1 and TRBJ2-1; 7 bases are shared with TRBD2. V lost 3 bases to trimming and J lost 9 bases; unmatched junction nucleotides: 23. This CDR3 is 18 amino acids long. CDR1 and CDR2 (germline): DFQATT, SNEGSKA (reference sequence).

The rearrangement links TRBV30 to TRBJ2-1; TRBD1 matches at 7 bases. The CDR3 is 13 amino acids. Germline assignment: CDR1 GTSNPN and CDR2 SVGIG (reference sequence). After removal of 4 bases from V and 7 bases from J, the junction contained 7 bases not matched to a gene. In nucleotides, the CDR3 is TGTGCCTGGACAAACCCACAGGGGAATGAGCAGTTCTTC. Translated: CAWTNPQGNEQFF.

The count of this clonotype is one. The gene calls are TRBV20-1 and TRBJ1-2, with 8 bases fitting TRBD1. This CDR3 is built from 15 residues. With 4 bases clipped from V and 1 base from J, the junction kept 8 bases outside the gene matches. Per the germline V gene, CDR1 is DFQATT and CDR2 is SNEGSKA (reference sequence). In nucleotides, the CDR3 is TGCAGTGCTAAAGGGCAGGGGGCAGTTAACTATGGCTACACCTTC. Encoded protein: CSAKGQGAVNYGYTF.

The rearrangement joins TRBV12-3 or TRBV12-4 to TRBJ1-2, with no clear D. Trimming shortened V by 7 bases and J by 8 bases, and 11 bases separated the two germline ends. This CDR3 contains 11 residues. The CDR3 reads CASIKQQGYTF. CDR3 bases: TGTGCCAGCATTAAACAGCAGGGCTACACCTTC.

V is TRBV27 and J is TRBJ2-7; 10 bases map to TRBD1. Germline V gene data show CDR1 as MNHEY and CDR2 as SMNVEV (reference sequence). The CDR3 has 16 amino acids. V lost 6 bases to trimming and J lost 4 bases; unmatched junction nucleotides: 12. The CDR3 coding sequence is TGTGCCAGCAGCCCGATCGGGACAGGGGAGAATTACGAGCAGTACTTC. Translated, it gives CASSPIGTGENYEQYF.

DNA of the CDR3: TGTGCCAGCAGTCACAGGGAAAATCAGCCCCAGCATTTT. This translates into CASSHRENQPQHF. The chain couples TRBV6-2 or TRBV6-3 to TRBJ1-5; tentatively, D is TRBD1 (6 bases). CDR1 and CDR2 from the germline V gene are MNHEY and SVGEGT. CDR3 length: 13 amino acids. Trimming cost V 5 bases and J 4 bases, with 9 bases left between them.

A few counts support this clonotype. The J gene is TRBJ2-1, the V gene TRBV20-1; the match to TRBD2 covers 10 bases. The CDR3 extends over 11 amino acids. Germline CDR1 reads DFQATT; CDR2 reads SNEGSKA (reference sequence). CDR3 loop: CRGTSDNEQFF. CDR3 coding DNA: TGCAGGGGGACTAGCGACAATGAGCAGTTCTTC.

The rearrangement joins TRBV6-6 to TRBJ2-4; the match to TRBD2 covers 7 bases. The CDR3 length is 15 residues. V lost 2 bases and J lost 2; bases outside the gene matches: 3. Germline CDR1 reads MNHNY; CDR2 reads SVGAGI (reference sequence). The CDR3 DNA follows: TGTGCCAGCAGTTACAGCGGGACCCCCAAAAACATTCAGTACTTC. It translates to CASSYSGTPKNIQYF.

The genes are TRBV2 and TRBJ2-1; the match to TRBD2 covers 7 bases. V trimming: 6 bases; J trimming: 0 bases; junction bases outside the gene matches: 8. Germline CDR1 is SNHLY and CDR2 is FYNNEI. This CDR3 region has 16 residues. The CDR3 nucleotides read TGTGCCAGCAGCCCTCTCCTAGCGGTCTCCTACAATGAGCAGTTCTTC. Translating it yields CASSPLLAVSYNEQFF.

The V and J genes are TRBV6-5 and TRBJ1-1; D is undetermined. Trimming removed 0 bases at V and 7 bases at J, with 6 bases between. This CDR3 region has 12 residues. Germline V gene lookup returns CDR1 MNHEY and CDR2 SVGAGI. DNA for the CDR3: TGTGCCAGCAGTTACTCGAGTCATGAAGCTTTCTTT. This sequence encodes CASSYSSHEAFF.

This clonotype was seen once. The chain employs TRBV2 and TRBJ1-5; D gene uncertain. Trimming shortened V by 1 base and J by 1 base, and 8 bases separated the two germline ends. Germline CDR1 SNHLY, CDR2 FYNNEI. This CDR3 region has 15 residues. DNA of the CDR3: TGTGCCAGCAGTGAAGAGGACGCGAGCAATCAGCCCCAGCATTTT. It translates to CASSEEDASNQPQHF.

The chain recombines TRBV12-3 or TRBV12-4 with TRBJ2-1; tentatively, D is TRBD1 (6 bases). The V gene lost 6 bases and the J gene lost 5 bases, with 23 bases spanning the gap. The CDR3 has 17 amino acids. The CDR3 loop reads CASRRRQGVGGHNEQFF. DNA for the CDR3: TGTGCCAGCAGGCGCAGGCAAGGGGTAGGGGGTCACAATGAGCAGTTCTTC.

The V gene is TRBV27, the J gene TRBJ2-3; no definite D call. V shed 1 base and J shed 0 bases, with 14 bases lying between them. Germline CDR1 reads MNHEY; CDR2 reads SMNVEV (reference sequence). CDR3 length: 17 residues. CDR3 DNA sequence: TGTGCCAGCAGTTTATTCCAGCCCGAACTTAGCACAGATACGCAGTATTTT. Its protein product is CASSLFQPELSTDTQYF.